The rows below give T cell receptor beta chains drawn from one sample of a study of response to subunit inactivated influenza vaccine. TCRdb re-analysed the RT-PCR reads in MiXCR, keeping a single row per CDR3 protein. The sample records 610,000 or so distinct CDR3 sequences, approximately 15% being singletons. The sequencing used PBMCs from blood, collected 12 days after vaccination. The source of these receptors is a man aged 50-60 years who received an inactivated influenza vaccine. The CDR3 runs from the conserved cysteine through the conserved F or W. A D gene is named only where the DNA matches it firmly. Some rows mark clone size as missing; the rest say once, few, many or name a class of expanded clone.

-	-	TRBV6-1	TRBJ1-2	CASSPIVNYGYTF	TGTGCCAGCAGTCCCATCGTAAACTATGGCTACACCTTC
TRBD2	few	TRBV27	TRBJ2-3	CASSSAGLASQTSTDTQYF	TGTGCCAGCAGTTCGGCGGGACTAGCAAGCCAGACTAGCACAGATACGCAGTATTTT
-	-	TRBV20-1	TRBJ2-7	CSADRDNLYEQYF	TGCAGTGCCGACCGGGACAACCTCTACGAGCAGTACTTC
TRBD2	-	TRBV7-9	TRBJ2-5	CASSPLAGLETQYF	TGTGCCAGCAGCCCTCTAGCGGGATTAGAGACCCAGTACTTC
TRBD2	few	TRBV5-1	TRBJ2-3	CASGGLAGVADTQYF	TGCGCCAGCGGGGGACTAGCGGGGGTAGCAGATACGCAGTATTTT
-	-	TRBV19	TRBJ2-4	CASNAGSSGVQYF	TGTGCCAGTAATGCGGGGAGCTCGGGAGTTCAGTACTTC
TRBD1	many	TRBV6-1	TRBJ1-2	CASSRSGQSNYGYTF	TGTGCCAGCAGTCGATCGGGACAGTCTAACTATGGCTACACCTTC
TRBD1	few	TRBV12-3/TRBV12-4	TRBJ2-3	CASSSDRASGTDTQYF	TGTGCCAGCAGTTCGGACAGGGCTAGCGGCACAGATACGCAGTATTTT
-	few	TRBV29-1	TRBJ2-7	CSVGQVNEQYF	TGCAGCGTTGGACAGGTTAACGAGCAGTACTTC
-	many	TRBV5-6	TRBJ2-5	CASSPDQGTQYF	TGTGCCAGCAGCCCCGACCAGGGGACCCAGTACTTC
-	-	TRBV15	TRBJ2-5	CATSRELVLETQYF	TGTGCCACCAGCAGAGAGCTCGTTTTAGAGACCCAGTACTTC
-	-	TRBV7-9	TRBJ1-1	CASSPQGRDNTEAFF	TGTGCCAGCAGCCCCCAAGGGAGGGATAACACTGAAGCTTTCTTT
TRBD2	-	TRBV27	TRBJ2-2	CASNPSGRAGELFF	TGTGCCAGCAATCCTAGCGGGAGAGCTGGGGAGCTGTTTTTT
-	few	TRBV7-9	TRBJ1-1	CASSSLDGRNTEAFF	TGTGCCAGCAGCTCTCTGGACGGGAGGAACACTGAAGCTTTCTTT
-	-	TRBV12-3/TRBV12-4	TRBJ2-7	CASRPGVVRGYEQYF	TGTGCCAGCAGACCAGGGGTCGTGCGAGGATACGAGCAGTACTTC
-	few	TRBV28	TRBJ2-7	CASSWSEGLNEQYF	TGTGCCAGCAGTTGGTCCGAGGGGTTGAACGAGCAGTACTTC
-	few	TRBV12-3/TRBV12-4	TRBJ1-6	CASSLDRVPNSPLHF	TGTGCCAGCAGTTTAGACAGGGTGCCTAATTCACCCCTCCACTTT